This TCR beta chain derives from a study of blood T cells in healthy people across ages. Background on the study: Through template switching, about one barcoded beta molecule was captured per two T cells, as measured in model experiments. Study-wide findings and caveats: Across the age range, TCR beta diversity per million T cells fell in a roughly linear way. CMV infection status of these donors was not known.

They isolated at least 6 million PBMCs from each sample. The authors ran a second PCR of 7 to 11 cycles using a sample-barcoded 5' primer and a J-beta primer mix. One entry per CDR3 protein results from TCRdb running MiXCR on the 5' RACE reads. This sample yields over 1.5 million distinct CDR3 sequences, of which 49% are seen a single time; roughly 2.1% belongs to the top ten. The sample holds many counts of this clonotype. Its antigen remains unidentified. Germline CDR1 SGHAT, CDR2 FQDESV (reference sequence). This CDR3 spans 15 amino acids. The V gene end was trimmed by 5 bases and the J gene end by 1 base; junction bases not matched to a gene: 4.

This receptor was identified in a woman between 35 and 50 years old in good health. The chain recombines TRBV11-1 with TRBJ2-3; TRBD2 aligns across 9 bases. The sequenced material came from blood. In nucleotides, the CDR3 is TGTGCCAGCAGCAGGCTAGCGGGGCGCACAGATACGCAGTATTTT. The encoded protein is CASSRLAGRTDTQYF.